This T cell receptor (beta chain) was found in a study of T cells in Graves' hyperthyroidism and ophthalmopathy. As concerns this clonotype: Its target is unknown.

General study results and limits: Most thyroid clonotypes expanded above 0.001 were also detected in blood.

Losses at the gene ends were 5 bases for V and 6 bases for J; bases not matched to a gene: 13. The CDR3 spans 15 residues. Germline V gene sequence: CDR1 SGHRS, CDR2 YFSETQ. What was amplified from RNA transcripts were TCR beta CDR3 regions. The HTBI primer set served for first-round RT-PCR of the TCR CDR3. TCRdb passed the multiplex PCR reads through MiXCR, listing each CDR3 protein once. The table shows about 540,000 distinct CDR3 sequences, with about 43% occurring only once. The source of this sequence is a young woman with Graves' hyperthyroidism. The sequenced material came from peripheral blood or thyroid tissue (not recorded which). This rearrangement joins TRBV5-1 to TRBJ2-7, with 8 bases aligning to TRBD1. DNA of the CDR3: TGCGCCAGCAGGGGAGGCCAGGGGGCCCTCCTCGAGCAGTACTTC. It is translated as CASRGGQGALLEQYF. Looking up the rest from reference TRBV5-1 and TRBJ2-7 gives the full variable domain: KAGVTQTPRYLIKTRGQQVTLSCSPISGHRSVSWYQQTPGQGLQFLFEYFSETQRNKGNFPGRFSGRQFSNSRSEMNVSTLELGDSALYLCASRGGQGALLEQYFGPGTRLTVT.